Following are 21 T cell receptor beta chains from one sample sequenced in a study of metastatic and nonmetastatic thyroid tumors. No patient received treatment before thyroid surgery. TCRdb re-analyzed the PCR reads using MiXCR. The sample holds roughly 71,000 clones, roughly 18% seen once. The material sequenced was blood. These receptors all stem from a female donor with papillary thyroid cancer or a benign thyroid nodule (not recorded which). Some clones in this sample may be carry-over from other donors' samples.

This clone was detected ten times or more. The genes are TRBV6-4 and TRBJ2-3; D remains unclear. CDR1 is MRHNA and CDR2 is SNTAGT in the germline V gene. This CDR3 has 14 residues. Trimming removed 2 bases at V and 0 bases at J, with 6 bases between. CDR3 sequence reads: CASSDGDSTDTQYF. CDR3 DNA: TGTGCCAGCAGTGACGGGGATAGCACAGATACGCAGTATTTT.

The chain is built from TRBV20-1 and TRBJ2-7; TRBD2 matches at 12 bases. V lost 6 bases, J lost 5 bases, and 11 bases stayed unmatched. Germline values: CDR1 DFQATT, CDR2 SNEGSKA (reference sequence). This CDR3 has 15 amino acids. The CDR3: CSASRTSGMRNEQYF. CDR3 DNA: TGCAGTGCAAGCCGGACTAGCGGGATGAGAAACGAGCAGTACTTC.

Many counts were recorded for this clone. This chain connects TRBV5-5 to TRBJ1-2; 7 nucleotides align to TRBD1. This CDR3 has 13 amino acids. CDR1 and CDR2 from the germline V gene are SGHKS and YYEKEE (reference sequence). V lost 5 bases, J lost 4 bases, and 5 bases stayed unmatched. The CDR3 nucleotides read TGTGCCAGCAGGCGTCAGGGGGGCTATGGCTACACCTTC. Translating gives CASRRQGGYGYTF.

This clone occurred a few times. The CDR3 region is CASSLQRMGEKLFF. DNA of the CDR3: TGTGCCAGCAGTTTACAACGGATGGGAGAAAAACTGTTTTTT. The chain employs TRBV12-3 or TRBV12-4 and TRBJ1-4; no definite D call. The CDR3 covers 14 residues. V was pared by 2 bases and J by 8 bases, with 12 bases between.

This clone was seen many times. This chain uses TRBV9 with TRBJ1-1, with D maybe TRBD1 (5 bases). The length of the CDR3 is 15 residues. Trimming removed 4 bases at V and 7 bases at J, with 20 bases between. Germline V gives CDR1 SGDLS, CDR2 YYNGEE. The CDR3 bases are TGTGCCAGCAGCACCAGCGGGGCAGGGTCCGTTGAAGCTTTCTTT. Translating gives CASSTSGAGSVEAFF. Drawing the rest from reference TRBV9 and TRBJ1-1, the complete variable domain is DSGVTQTPKHLITATGQRVTLRCSPRSGDLSVYWYQQSLDQGLQFLIQYYNGEERAKGNILERFSAQQFPDLHSELNLSSLELGDSALYFCASSTSGAGSVEAFFGQGTRLTVV.

This clone came up many times. CDR3 nucleotide sequence: TGTGCCAGCAGTAGGATGGGGTCTAGCTCCTATAATTCACCCCTCCACTTT. This translates into CASSRMGSSSYNSPLHF. This chain joins TRBV12-3 or TRBV12-4 and TRBJ1-6; D is ambiguous. CDR3 length: 17 residues. V gave up 5 bases and J gave up 0 bases, with 14 bases separating them.

In this sample, this clone turned up many times. A much more abundant neighbour one base away suggests this may be a read error. The rearrangement uses TRBV3-1 and TRBJ1-1, with TRBD1 matching 7 bases. The CDR3 spans 14 residues. The germline V gene encodes CDR1 LGHDT and CDR2 YNNKEL (reference sequence). The CDR3 DNA reads as TGTGCCAGCAGCCACTCAACAGGGGACACTGAAGCTTCCTTT. Protein: CASSHSTGDTEASF.

J is TRBJ1-5 and V is TRBV18, with D perhaps TRBD1 (6 bases). Germline CDR1 and CDR2: KGHSH and LQKENI. The CDR3 is made up of 13 amino acids. Trimming stripped 5 bases from V and 11 bases from J, with 16 bases between. The CDR3 loop is CASSFSDSRAQHF. The CDR3 nucleotides are TGTGCCAGCTCATTTTCGGACAGTCGGGCCCAGCATTTT.

This clone was found many times. The chain's CDR3 is CSIKQGYGYTF. The DNA for the CDR3 is TGCAGTATAAAACAGGGGTATGGCTACACCTTC. J is TRBJ1-2 and V is TRBV20-1, with TRBD1 matching over 7 bases. V trimming: 8 bases; J trimming: 5 bases; junction bases outside the gene matches: 5. In germline, CDR1 is DFQATT, CDR2 SNEGSKA (reference sequence). The CDR3 is 11 amino acids.

The chain couples TRBV5-6 to TRBJ1-5, with D uncertain. CDR1 and CDR2 (germline): SGHDT, YYEEEE. The CDR3 sequence is 15 residues long. V dropped 0 bases and J dropped 3 bases, with 10 bases sitting between them. CDR3 region: CASSLAGNNNQPQHF. CDR3 nucleotide sequence: TGTGCCAGCAGCTTGGCCGGGAATAACAATCAGCCCCAGCATTTT. Variable domain in full (rest from reference TRBV5-6 and TRBJ1-5): DAGVTQSPTHLIKTRGQQVTLRCSPKSGHDTVSWYQQALGQGPQFIFQYYEEEERQRGNFPDRFSGHQFPNYSSELNVNALLLGDSALYLCASSLAGNNNQPQHFGDGTRLSIL.

This clone has only a few counts. Given a much more abundant clone one base away, this may be a read error. The chain recombines TRBV7-2 with TRBJ1-5; D is unclear. CDR1 SGHTA and CDR2 FQGNSA come from the germline V gene. This CDR3 spans 13 amino acids. V was trimmed by 7 bases and J by 5 bases, leaving 12 bases between them. CDR3 bases: TGTGCCAGCACCTGTAGTTATGATCAGCCCCAGCATTTT. It specifies CASTCSYDQPQHF.

Many counts were recorded for this clone. The chain is built from TRBV2 and TRBJ2-5; 9 nucleotides match TRBD2. Germline V gives CDR1 SNHLY, CDR2 FYNNEI. With V trimmed by 1 base and J by 3 bases, 3 bases remained unmatched. The CDR3 spans 15 residues. The CDR3 sequence is CASSEDGGREETQYF. The CDR3 DNA is TGTGCCAGCAGTGAAGATGGCGGGAGGGAAGAGACCCAGTACTTC.

By sample share, this clone is medium-sized. J is TRBJ2-7 and V is TRBV30; D gene unclear. Looked up from germline, CDR1 is GTSNPN and CDR2 is SVGIG (reference sequence). The V and J ends lost 2 bases and 4 bases respectively, with 6 bases between them. This CDR3 comprises 11 residues. In nucleotides, the CDR3 is TGTGCCTGGAGTAAAGGGTACGAGCAGTACTTC. This sequence encodes CAWSKGYEQYF. The complete variable domain, with remaining parts taken from reference TRBV30 and TRBJ2-7, reads SQTIHQWPATLVQPVGSPLSLECTVEGTSNPNLYWYRQAAGRGLQLLFYSVGIGQISSEVPQNLSASRPQDRQFILSSKKLLLSDSGFYLCAWSKGYEQYFGPGTRLTVT.

This clone was seen more than once but under ten times. This may be a read error, as it is one base from a much larger clone. The chain is built from TRBV5-6 and TRBJ1-2; D is unclear. CDR1 is SGHDT and CDR2 is YYEEEE in the germline V gene. This CDR3 has 14 amino acids. The CDR3 reads CANSFGEVNYGYTF. The CDR3, as DNA: TGTGCCAACAGCTTCGGGGAGGTAAACTATGGCTACACCTTC.

This rearrangement joins TRBV19 to TRBJ1-5, with D perhaps TRBD1 (5 bases). CDR3 length equals 16 residues. CDR1 is LNHDA, CDR2 SQIVND, per germline (reference sequence). The CDR3, as DNA: TGTGACCGTAGCCCCGACCTGGGGGATTACAATCAGCCCCAGCATTTT. Protein product: CDRSPDLGDYNQPQHF.

The table lists this clone with a few counts. This sequence joins TRBV12-3 or TRBV12-4 and TRBJ2-7; TRBD1 is a possible D gene (6 bases). V was shortened by 2 bases and J by 5 bases, with 13 bases between the two germline ends. CDR3 length: 14 residues. The CDR3 is CASSLSTGLNEQYF. CDR3 DNA sequence: TGTGCCAGCAGTTTATCGACAGGTTTAAACGAGCAGTACTTC.

This clone was observed many times. This sequence joins TRBV28 and TRBJ1-4; tentative D call: TRBD1 (6 bases). This CDR3 contains 16 residues. V was cut by 5 bases and J by 3 bases, with 16 bases left in between. The V gene's germline CDR1 is MDHEN and CDR2 SYDVKM. Written as DNA, the CDR3 is TGTGCCAGCAGTCTCCCTAAAAGGGGGGCTAATGAAAAACTGTTTTTT. It encodes CASSLPKRGANEKLFF.

The gene calls are TRBV5-1 and TRBJ2-2; D unclear. CDR3 size: 17 residues. The V end was cut by 5 bases, the J end by 5 bases, with 22 bases between. Germline values: CDR1 SGHRS, CDR2 YFSETQ. The CDR3: CASSRAPGPKGTGELFF. The CDR3 DNA sequence: TGCGCCAGCAGTAGGGCTCCCGGGCCGAAGGGAACCGGGGAGCTGTTTTTT.

This clone was counted only a few times. A read error is possible here, since a much larger clone lies one base away. The chain carries TRBV19 and TRBJ2-3; TRBD2 agrees at 11 bases. The germline gives CDR1 LNHDA, CDR2 SQIVND (reference sequence). The CDR3 is 18 amino acids. V shed 0 bases, J shed 6 bases, and the junction held 11 bases outside the gene matches. The CDR3 region has the DNA TGTGCCAGTAGTATAGATCTCGTGGGGACTAGCGGTAGGGATACGCAGTATTTT. Protein product: CASSIDLVGTSGRDTQYF.

On this clone itself: This may stem from a read error, because a much larger clone lies one nucleotide away. This sample also contains other DNA sequences that code for the same CDR3. The V and J genes are TRBV3-1 and TRBJ2-3; TRBD2 matches at 9 bases. The germline V gene has CDR1 LGHDT and CDR2 YNNKEL (reference sequence). This CDR3 has 16 residues. The CDR3 DNA reads as TGTGCTAGCAGCCAAGGGCCGCGGGAGGGCCCGGATACGCAGTATTTT. Its translation is CASSQGPREGPDTQYF.

This clone was recorded a few times. The genes are TRBV6-2 or TRBV6-3 and TRBJ1-1; D remains unclear. V lost 5 bases to trimming and J lost 5 bases, with 24 bases between them. CDR3 length equals 17 residues. Germline CDR1 is MNHEY and CDR2 is SVGEGT. The CDR3 coding sequence is TGTGCCAGCAGTCTAGGACGGAAGTTGCCCTACGGGACTGAAGCTTTCTTT. Protein product: CASSLGRKLPYGTEAFF.